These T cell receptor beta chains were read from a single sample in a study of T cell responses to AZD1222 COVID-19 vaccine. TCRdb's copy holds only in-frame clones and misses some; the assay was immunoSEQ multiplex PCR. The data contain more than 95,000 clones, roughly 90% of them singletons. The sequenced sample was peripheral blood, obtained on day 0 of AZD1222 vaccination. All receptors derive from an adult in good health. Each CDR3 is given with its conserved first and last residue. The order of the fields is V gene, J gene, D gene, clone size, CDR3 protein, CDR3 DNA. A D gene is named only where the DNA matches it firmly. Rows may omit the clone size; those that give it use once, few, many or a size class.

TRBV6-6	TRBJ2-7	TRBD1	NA	CASSRTGAYEQYF	TGTGCCAGCAGTCGGACAGGAGCCTACGAGCAGTACTTC
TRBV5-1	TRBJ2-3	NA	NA	CASSLAGQDTQYF	TGCGCCAGCAGCTTGGCCGGGCAAGATACGCAGTATTTT
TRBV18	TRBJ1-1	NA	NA	CASSPNSYTEAFF	TGTGCCAGCTCACCTAATAGTTACACTGAAGCTTTCTTT
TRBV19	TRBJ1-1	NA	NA	CASSITGVWTEAFF	TGTGCCAGTAGTATTACGGGGGTATGGACTGAAGCTTTCTTT
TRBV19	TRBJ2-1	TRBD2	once	CASSRTSGPYNEQFF	TGTGCCAGTAGTAGGACTAGCGGACCTTACAATGAGCAGTTCTTC
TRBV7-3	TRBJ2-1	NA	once	CASSYNRDNEQFF	TGTGCCAGCAGCTATAACCGGGACAATGAGCAGTTCTTC
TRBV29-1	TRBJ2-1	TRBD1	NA	CSVSDRGLNEQFF	TGCAGCGTTTCCGACAGGGGGCTTAATGAGCAGTTCTTC
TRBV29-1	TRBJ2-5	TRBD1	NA	CSAVGTGGGQETQYF	TGCAGCGCTGTGGGGACAGGTGGGGGACAAGAGACCCAGTACTTC
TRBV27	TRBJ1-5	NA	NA	CASSREGVGNQPQHF	TGTGCCAGCAGCCGTGAGGGGGTTGGGAATCAGCCCCAGCATTTT
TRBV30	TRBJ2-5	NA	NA	CASDGRTGQETQYF	TGTGCCTCGGACGGAAGAACTGGCCAAGAGACCCAGTACTTC
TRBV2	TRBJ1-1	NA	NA	CASNLQANTEAFF	TGTGCCAGCAACTTACAAGCGAACACTGAAGCTTTCTTT
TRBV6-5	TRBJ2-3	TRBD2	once	CASSRLAESTDTQYF	TGTGCCAGCAGTAGACTAGCGGAGAGCACAGATACGCAGTATTTT
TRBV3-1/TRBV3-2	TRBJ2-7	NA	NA	CASSQDGDHEQYF	TGTGCCAGCAGCCAAGATGGGGACCACGAGCAGTACTTC
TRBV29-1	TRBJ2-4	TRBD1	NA	CSVETGGKNIQYF	TGCAGCGTTGAAACAGGGGGCAAAAACATTCAGTACTTC
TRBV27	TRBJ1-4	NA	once	CASSFKGRGKLFF	TGTGCCAGCAGTTTTAAGGGGAGGGGAAAACTGTTTTTT
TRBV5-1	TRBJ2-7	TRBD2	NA	CASSLTPPGLGAYEQYF	TGCGCCAGCAGCTTGACCCCACCGGGACTAGGGGCCTACGAGCAGTACTTC
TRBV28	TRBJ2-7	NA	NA	CASSPTWATRTYEQYF	TGTGCCAGCAGCCCAACGTGGGCTACACGGACCTACGAGCAGTACTTC
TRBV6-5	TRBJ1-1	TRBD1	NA	CASSYSRGRNTEAFF	TGTGCCAGCAGTTACTCCAGGGGGCGGAACACTGAAGCTTTCTTT
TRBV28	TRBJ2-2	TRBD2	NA	CASSSATGGSDTGELFF	TGTGCCAGCAGTTCGGCGACGGGGGGTTCGGACACCGGGGAGCTGTTTTTT
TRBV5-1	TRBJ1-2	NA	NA	CASSLSGNYGYTF	TGCGCCAGCAGCTTATCGGGGAACTATGGCTACACCTTC
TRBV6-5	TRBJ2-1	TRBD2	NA	CASSFVAGLNNEQFF	TGTGCCAGCAGTTTCGTAGCGGGACTTAACAATGAGCAGTTCTTC
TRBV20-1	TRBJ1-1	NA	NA	CSARMNTEAFF	TGCAGTGCTAGGATGAACACTGAAGCTTTCTTT
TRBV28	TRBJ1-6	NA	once	CASRIWASGSPLHF	TGTGCCAGCAGGATCTGGGCGTCGGGTTCACCCCTCCACTTT
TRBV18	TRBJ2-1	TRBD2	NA	CASSPDRTSPYSSYNEQFF	TGTGCCAGCTCACCAGACAGGACTAGCCCCTATAGCTCCTACAATGAGCAGTTCTTC
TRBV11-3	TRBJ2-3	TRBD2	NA	CASSSGLAGVPPYTDTQYF	TGTGCCAGCAGCTCCGGACTAGCGGGAGTCCCCCCGTACACAGATACGCAGTATTTT
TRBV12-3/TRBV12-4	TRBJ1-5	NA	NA	CASSFSGAQPQHF	TGTGCCAGCAGTTTTTCCGGGGCACAGCCCCAGCATTTT
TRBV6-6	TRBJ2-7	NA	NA	CASSPRGSGPPYEQYF	TGTGCCAGCAGCCCCAGGGGGAGCGGGCCGCCCTACGAGCAGTACTTC